Listed below are T cell receptor beta chains from one sample, sequenced in a study of T cells after yellow fever vaccination. MiXCR, run by TCRdb on the 5' RACE reads, gives a single entry per CDR3 protein. The data show about 550,000 distinct CDR3 sequences, 15% to 20% seen once. Sequencing was performed on PBMCs, taken 15 days after the yellow fever booster vaccination. The receptors shown here come from a man between 25 and 39 years old who received the YFV17D yellow fever vaccine. The CDR3 runs from the conserved cysteine through the conserved F or W. Fields, in order: V gene, CDR3 length, D gene, J gene, clone size, CDR3 DNA, CDR3 protein. D genes are given only for firm matches. Only some rows state a clone size, as once, few, many or a class for expanded clones.

V gene: TRBV5-1; CDR3 length: 15; D gene: -; J gene: TRBJ1-5; clone size: -; CDR3 DNA: TGCGCCAGCAGCCTGTCAGGGGCGCGGAGTCAGCCCCAGCATTTT; CDR3 protein: CASSLSGARSQPQHF
V gene: TRBV20-1; CDR3 length: 15; D gene: TRBD1; J gene: TRBJ1-6; clone size: few; CDR3 DNA: TGCAGTGCTAGGGACAGGGCGAGGGGTAATTCACCCCTCCACTTT; CDR3 protein: CSARDRARGNSPLHF
V gene: TRBV12-3/TRBV12-4; CDR3 length: 15; D gene: -; J gene: TRBJ2-3; clone size: few; CDR3 DNA: TGTGCCAGCAGACCTGCCACTAGCATGGCAGATACGCAGTATTTT; CDR3 protein: CASRPATSMADTQYF
V gene: TRBV3-1; CDR3 length: 14; D gene: -; J gene: TRBJ1-5; clone size: -; CDR3 DNA: TGTGCCAGCAGCCAAGATTTGGGCAATCAGCCCCAGCATTTT; CDR3 protein: CASSQDLGNQPQHF
V gene: TRBV10-2; CDR3 length: 16; D gene: TRBD2; J gene: TRBJ2-3; clone size: -; CDR3 DNA: TGCGCCAGCAGAAACCCGACTAGCGGTAGCACAGATACGCAGTATTTT; CDR3 protein: CASRNPTSGSTDTQYF
V gene: TRBV6-1; CDR3 length: 15; D gene: -; J gene: TRBJ1-5; clone size: -; CDR3 DNA: TGTGCCAGCAGCCTTTCCGGGACCGGCAATCAGCCCCAGCATTTT; CDR3 protein: CASSLSGTGNQPQHF
V gene: TRBV6-1; CDR3 length: 12; D gene: -; J gene: TRBJ2-7; clone size: few; CDR3 DNA: TGTGCCAGCAGTGATCCTCCTAGGGAGCAGTACTTC; CDR3 protein: CASSDPPREQYF
V gene: TRBV18; CDR3 length: 14; D gene: -; J gene: TRBJ2-3; clone size: few; CDR3 DNA: TGTGCCAGCTCACCATTCGGGGACCCAGATACGCAGTATTTT; CDR3 protein: CASSPFGDPDTQYF
V gene: TRBV6-2/TRBV6-3; CDR3 length: 19; D gene: TRBD2; J gene: TRBJ2-2; clone size: -; CDR3 DNA: TGTGCCAGCAGACCCGAACTAGCGGGAGACCCCGGGGGCACCGGGGAGCTGTTTTTT; CDR3 protein: CASRPELAGDPGGTGELFF
V gene: TRBV3-1; CDR3 length: 18; D gene: TRBD2; J gene: TRBJ2-7; clone size: -; CDR3 DNA: TGTGCCAGCAGCCAAGAAGTCGGGGAGGGCCCCCCATGGAGGGAGCAGTACTTC; CDR3 protein: CASSQEVGEGPPWREQYF
V gene: TRBV20-1; CDR3 length: 15; D gene: -; J gene: TRBJ1-5; clone size: few; CDR3 DNA: TGCAGTGCTAGAGATATGGGGTCCAGCAATCAGCCCCAGCATTTT; CDR3 protein: CSARDMGSSNQPQHF
V gene: TRBV20-1; CDR3 length: 11; D gene: -; J gene: TRBJ2-1; clone size: -; CDR3 DNA: TGCAGTGCTTTACAGGGAAAGGTACAGTTCTTC; CDR3 protein: CSALQGKVQFF
V gene: TRBV7-2; CDR3 length: 13; D gene: -; J gene: TRBJ1-2; clone size: -; CDR3 DNA: TGTGCCAGCAGCCCAGACACCGACTATGGCTACACCTTC; CDR3 protein: CASSPDTDYGYTF
V gene: TRBV10-3; CDR3 length: 15; D gene: -; J gene: TRBJ2-7; clone size: few; CDR3 DNA: TGTGCCATCAGTGAGACCTCTTTGAATTCCTACGAGCAGTACTTC; CDR3 protein: CAISETSLNSYEQYF
V gene: TRBV29-1; CDR3 length: 14; D gene: -; J gene: TRBJ1-3; clone size: -; CDR3 DNA: TGCAGCGTTGTGGACGGAAAGGGAGGAAACACCATATATTTT; CDR3 protein: CSVVDGKGGNTIYF
V gene: TRBV30; CDR3 length: 15; D gene: -; J gene: TRBJ2-7; clone size: few; CDR3 DNA: TGTGCCTGGAGTGTACGGGGCAAATTAAACTACGAGCAGTACTTC; CDR3 protein: CAWSVRGKLNYEQYF
V gene: TRBV11-2; CDR3 length: 15; D gene: -; J gene: TRBJ2-1; clone size: few; CDR3 DNA: TGTGCCAGCAGCTTGGGTGACCTCGGGACAAATGAGCAGTTCTTC; CDR3 protein: CASSLGDLGTNEQFF
V gene: TRBV25-1; CDR3 length: 15; D gene: -; J gene: TRBJ2-1; clone size: few; CDR3 DNA: TGTGCCAGCAGGGCACCTAGGCAGGGGAGGAATGAGCAGTTCTTC; CDR3 protein: CASRAPRQGRNEQFF
V gene: TRBV20-1; CDR3 length: 14; D gene: -; J gene: TRBJ2-5; clone size: few; CDR3 DNA: TGCAGTGCTAGAGAGAAAGCGGGTGGGGAGACCCAGTACTTC; CDR3 protein: CSAREKAGGETQYF
V gene: TRBV18; CDR3 length: 15; D gene: TRBD2; J gene: TRBJ2-7; clone size: few; CDR3 DNA: TGTGCCAGCTCTCCTACGACTAGCGGGAGTTACGAGCAGTACTTC; CDR3 protein: CASSPTTSGSYEQYF
V gene: TRBV6-5; CDR3 length: 15; D gene: TRBD1; J gene: TRBJ2-5; clone size: -; CDR3 DNA: TGTGCCAGCAGTTACTCAAGGGACAGCCAAGAGACCCAGTACTTC; CDR3 protein: CASSYSRDSQETQYF
V gene: TRBV25-1; CDR3 length: 14; D gene: TRBD1; J gene: TRBJ1-1; clone size: -; CDR3 DNA: TGTGCCAGCAGTGAATCTGGGACAGGACTAAAAGCTTTCTTT; CDR3 protein: CASSESGTGLKAFF
V gene: TRBV7-2; CDR3 length: 12; D gene: -; J gene: TRBJ2-7; clone size: -; CDR3 DNA: TGTGCCAGCAGCCGCGAGGTATCGGAGCAGTACTTC; CDR3 protein: CASSREVSEQYF
V gene: TRBV7-2; CDR3 length: 14; D gene: TRBD1; J gene: TRBJ2-7; clone size: -; CDR3 DNA: TGTGCCAGCAGCTTAGCCAGGGGGTACTACGAGCAGTACTTC; CDR3 protein: CASSLARGYYEQYF
V gene: TRBV24-1; CDR3 length: 16; D gene: -; J gene: TRBJ2-2; clone size: -; CDR3 DNA: TGTGCCACCAGTGAAGCCCAGGGGATGGGCACCGGGGAGCTGTTTTTT; CDR3 protein: CATSEAQGMGTGELFF
V gene: TRBV10-3; CDR3 length: 15; D gene: TRBD1; J gene: TRBJ2-5; clone size: -; CDR3 DNA: TGTACCATCAAGGGCGAGGGACAGAAGTGGGAGACCCAGTACTTC; CDR3 protein: CTIKGEGQKWETQYF
V gene: TRBV20-1; CDR3 length: 16; D gene: -; J gene: TRBJ2-5; clone size: -; CDR3 DNA: TGCTGTGCTAGAGACCTCTCTGGAGGGTCCGGGGAAACCCAGTACTTC; CDR3 protein: CCARDLSGGSGETQYF
V gene: TRBV20-1; CDR3 length: 13; D gene: -; J gene: TRBJ2-7; clone size: few; CDR3 DNA: TGCAGTGCCCGACGGACAGCTGGCTACGAGCAGTACTTC; CDR3 protein: CSARRTAGYEQYF
V gene: TRBV3-1; CDR3 length: 11; D gene: -; J gene: TRBJ1-1; clone size: -; CDR3 DNA: TGTGCCAGCAGCCAAACAGGGAGAGCTTTCTTT; CDR3 protein: CASSQTGRAFF
V gene: TRBV29-1; CDR3 length: 16; D gene: TRBD2; J gene: TRBJ2-1; clone size: -; CDR3 DNA: TGCAGCGTTGGGGGGACTAGCGGGAGGGTATATAGTGAGCAGTTCTTC; CDR3 protein: CSVGGTSGRVYSEQFF
V gene: TRBV29-1; CDR3 length: 13; D gene: -; J gene: TRBJ2-1; clone size: -; CDR3 DNA: TGCAGCGTTGGTCCCAGGCGGTCCAATGAGCAGTTCTTC; CDR3 protein: CSVGPRRSNEQFF
V gene: TRBV20-1; CDR3 length: 13; D gene: TRBD1; J gene: TRBJ2-5; clone size: few; CDR3 DNA: TGCAGTGCTAAACAGGGGTTTGGAGAGACCCAGTACTTC; CDR3 protein: CSAKQGFGETQYF
V gene: TRBV29-1; CDR3 length: 13; D gene: TRBD1; J gene: TRBJ2-3; clone size: few; CDR3 DNA: TGCAGCGTTGAAGAGACAGGGAAAGATACGCAGTATTTT; CDR3 protein: CSVEETGKDTQYF
V gene: TRBV29-1; CDR3 length: 14; D gene: TRBD1; J gene: TRBJ1-2; clone size: -; CDR3 DNA: TGCAGCGCTGGAACATCCGGGACAGATTATGGCTACACCTTC; CDR3 protein: CSAGTSGTDYGYTF
V gene: TRBV20-1; CDR3 length: 14; D gene: TRBD1; J gene: TRBJ2-2; clone size: -; CDR3 DNA: TGCAGTGTTCGGGACAGGCCTCTCACCGGGGAGCTGTTTTTT; CDR3 protein: CSVRDRPLTGELFF
V gene: TRBV20-1; CDR3 length: 11; D gene: -; J gene: TRBJ2-5; clone size: many; CDR3 DNA: TGCAGTGCTAGACTATTGGAGACCCAGTACTTC; CDR3 protein: CSARLLETQYF
V gene: TRBV20-1; CDR3 length: 12; D gene: -; J gene: TRBJ1-2; clone size: many; CDR3 DNA: TGCAGTGCTAGCAGGCAGTCGGCGGGCTACACCTTC; CDR3 protein: CSASRQSAGYTF
V gene: TRBV5-1; CDR3 length: 14; D gene: TRBD2; J gene: TRBJ2-7; clone size: few; CDR3 DNA: TGCGCCAGCAGTCTAAGGACTAGCAATGATGAGCAGTACTTC; CDR3 protein: CASSLRTSNDEQYF
V gene: TRBV27; CDR3 length: 13; D gene: TRBD1; J gene: TRBJ1-2; clone size: -; CDR3 DNA: TGTGCCAGCAGTCTTACAGGGGGCTCTGGCTACACCTTC; CDR3 protein: CASSLTGGSGYTF